This T cell receptor (beta chain) stems from a study of cytomegalovirus exposure and HLA in healthy donors. Primers: 60 Vbeta forward and 13 Jbeta reverse. TCRdb's copy holds only in-frame clones and misses some; the assay was immunoSEQ multiplex PCR. The sample shows some 130,000 clones, 81% of them seen only once. The clonotype comes from a man in his late teens or twenties in good health and CMV-seronegative. Material for sequencing was PBMCs.

The CDR3 sequence is CAWRNKGRGSYEQYF. The CDR3 DNA reads as TGTGCCTGGAGGAATAAGGGCAGGGGGAGCTACGAGCAGTACTTC. V and J are TRBV30 and TRBJ2-7; 7 nucleotides line up with TRBD1. CDR1 and CDR2 (germline): GTSNPN, SVGIG (reference sequence). V lost 3 bases to trimming and J lost 3 bases; unmatched junction nucleotides: 11. This CDR3 has 15 residues.